These 25 T cell receptor beta chains share one sample of origin, sequenced in a study of blood T cell repertoires in COVID-19. Sequencing was performed with immunoSEQ multiplex PCR; in TCRdb, only in-frame clones are kept and a portion is missing. This table holds 150,000 to 200,000 clones, around 86% found once. The source material was peripheral blood. The receptors come from a woman aged 80 or over in a cohort sampled during active or convalescent COVID-19.

The chain is built from TRBV4-3 and TRBJ1-3; a possible D gene is TRBD1 (5 bases). Trimming pared 3 bases from V and 8 bases from J, leaving 20 bases between. CDR1 is LGHNA, CDR2 YSLEER, per germline. The CDR3 length is 16 residues. The CDR3 DNA is TGCGCCAGCAGCCATACCCCGGGGGGGTTCGAAGACACCATATATTTT. Its translation: CASSHTPGGFEDTIYF.

The chain links TRBV19 to TRBJ1-1, with TRBD1 identical over 7 bases. Trimming removed 5 bases from V and 1 base from J; junction bases left unmatched: 4. Looked up from germline, CDR1 is LNHDA and CDR2 is SQIVND (reference sequence). This CDR3 has 14 amino acids. CDR3 loop: CASSAQGRNTEAFF. The CDR3, as DNA: TGTGCCAGTAGTGCACAGGGGAGGAACACTGAAGCTTTCTTT.

The chain carries TRBV19 and TRBJ2-3, with D possibly matching TRBD2 (6 bases). The V gene lost 4 bases and the J gene lost 4 bases, with 6 bases spanning the gap. The germline V gene has CDR1 LNHDA and CDR2 SQIVND (reference sequence). CDR3 length equals 12 residues. The CDR3 here is CASSRLADTQYF. The CDR3 coding sequence is TGTGCCAGTAGTAGACTAGCAGATACGCAGTATTTT. The entire variable domain, with the rest obtained from reference TRBV19 and TRBJ2-3, is as follows: DGGITQSPKYLFRKEGQNVTLSCEQNLNHDAMYWYRQDPGQGLRLIYYSQIVNDFQKGDIAEGYSVSREKKESFPLTVTSAQKNPTAFYLCASSRLADTQYFGPGTRLTVL.

This clone was recorded only once. The V and J genes are TRBV3-1 (or the pseudogene TRBV3-2) and TRBJ2-3, with D tentatively TRBD2 (6 bases). V lost 0 bases and J lost 8, with 6 bases in between. Germline V gives CDR1 LGHDT, CDR2 YNNKEL (reference sequence). The length of the CDR3 is 12 residues. The CDR3 protein is CASSQEGGTQYF. The CDR3, as DNA: TGTGCCAGCAGCCAAGAGGGGGGTACGCAGTATTTT.

The rearrangement links TRBV7-8 to TRBJ1-5, with a weak D call TRBD1 (5 bases). CDR1 SGHVS and CDR2 FQNEAQ come from the germline V gene. Trimming removed 7 bases from V and 5 bases from J, with 15 bases in between. The CDR3 length is 14 residues. DNA of the CDR3: TGTGCCAGCACCCCAGGGCCCTCCTATCAGCCCCAGCATTTT. Protein: CASTPGPSYQPQHF.

The chain links TRBV3-1 (or the pseudogene TRBV3-2) to TRBJ1-2; weak D call: TRBD1 (6 bases). V lost 7 bases and J lost 8, with 23 bases in between. Germline-derived CDR1 and CDR2 are LGHDT and YNNKEL (reference sequence). CDR3 length: 15 amino acids. The CDR3 DNA sequence: TGTGCCAGCACCAAGGGGGATACGGGAGGGAAAGGCTACACCTTC. Protein sequence: CASTKGDTGGKGYTF.

This chain uses TRBV29-1 with TRBJ2-3, with D unclear. The V end lost 0 bases, the J end lost 2 bases, and 12 bases lay between the germline ends. Germline assignment: CDR1 SQVTM and CDR2 ANQGSEA. The CDR3 is 15 residues long. The CDR3 region has the DNA TGCAGCGTTGAAGAAGCTCGGGTCCCCACAGATACGCAGTATTTT. It encodes CSVEEARVPTDTQYF.

Written as DNA, the CDR3 is TGTGCCAGCACTACCCTGGGCAATCAGCCCCAGCATTTT. Translating it yields CASTTLGNQPQHF. The J gene is TRBJ1-5, the V gene TRBV2; D is undetermined. Deletions cut 7 bases from V and 2 bases from J, with 9 bases between. In germline, CDR1 is SNHLY, CDR2 FYNNEI. This CDR3 contains 13 residues.

The chain is built from TRBV21-1 and TRBJ2-7; the listed D gene, TRBD1, was not tested against the DNA. TRBV21-1 is designated a pseudogene. This CDR3 has 18 amino acids. CDR3 residues: CASSKGGQGGRVSYEQYV. In DNA form, the CDR3 reads TGTGCCAGCAGCAAAGGGGGACAGGGCGGTAGGGTGAGTTACGAGCAGTACGTC.

This clone was recorded only once. The chain links TRBV6-5 to TRBJ1-6, with D tentatively TRBD1 (6 bases). The CDR3 is 13 amino acids. Germline CDR1 and CDR2: MNHEY and SVGAGI. Between the trimmed V and J ends, which lost 6 bases and 4 bases, there was a span of 7 bases. Written as DNA, the CDR3 is TGTGCCAGCAGGACAGGTTATAATTCACCCCTCCACTTT. Translating it yields CASRTGYNSPLHF.

A few counts support this clone. The chain combines TRBV19 with TRBJ1-1; 9 bases align to TRBD1. With 4 bases clipped from V and 5 bases from J, the junction kept 2 bases outside the gene matches. CDR3 length: 13 amino acids. From germline, CDR1 is LNHDA and CDR2 SQIVND (reference sequence). The CDR3 region has the DNA TGTGCCAGTAGTAGGGACAGGGAAACTGAAGCTTTCTTT. This translates into CASSRDRETEAFF.

V gene TRBV11-3 combines with J gene TRBJ1-1, with 8 nucleotides matching TRBD1. The CDR3 extends over 13 amino acids. The V gene's germline CDR1 is SGHNT and CDR2 YENEEA. Trimming cost V 5 bases and J 11 bases; bases outside gene matches: 10. In DNA, the CDR3 is TGTGCCAGCAGCCTGCGACAGGGGTACGGGGCTTTCTTT. Its protein is CASSLRQGYGAFF.

The V and J genes are TRBV18 and TRBJ2-7, with 7 bases aligning to TRBD1. The CDR3 sequence is 15 residues long. The V segment lost 2 bases and the J segment 1 base; nucleotides outside the gene matches: 5. The germline V gene has CDR1 KGHSH and CDR2 LQKENI. CDR3 amino acids: CASSPGTALSYEQYF. Written as DNA, the CDR3 is TGTGCCAGCTCACCAGGGACAGCCCTATCCTACGAGCAGTACTTC.

The V call is TRBV24-1, the J call TRBJ2-2, with a weak D call TRBD2 (5 bases). Trimming pared 3 bases from V and 6 bases from J, leaving 19 bases between. The CDR3 is 17 amino acids. CDR1 is KGHDR, CDR2 SFDVKD, per germline. The DNA for the CDR3 is TGTGCCACCAGTGATCCTGGGGAGAGACGGGGTGCCGGGGAGCTGTTTTTT. Protein sequence: CATSDPGERRGAGELFF.

The chain's CDR3 is CSASLSGGGSYNEQFF. As DNA, the CDR3 is TGCAGTGCTAGTCTAAGCGGAGGAGGCTCCTACAATGAGCAGTTCTTC. The gene calls are TRBV20-1 and TRBJ2-1, with D perhaps matching TRBD2 (5 bases). With 3 bases removed from V and 0 bases from J, the gap between germline ends came to 15 bases. This CDR3 spans 16 amino acids. Germline CDR1 and CDR2: DFQATT and SNEGSKA (reference sequence).

The chain is built from TRBV6-1 and TRBJ2-2; TRBD1 is a possible D gene (6 bases). There are 17 residues in the CDR3. The V gene's germline CDR1 is MNHNS and CDR2 SASEGT. V was cut by 4 bases and J by 2 bases, with 17 bases left in between. The CDR3: CASSVSGTLINTGELFF. The DNA of the CDR3 is TGTGCCAGCAGTGTATCCGGGACACTCATCAACACCGGGGAGCTGTTTTTT.

This chain connects TRBV7-9 to TRBJ2-6; 8 bases map to TRBD1. From germline, CDR1 is SEHNR and CDR2 FQNEAQ (reference sequence). Losses at the gene ends were 5 bases for V and 2 bases for J; bases not matched to a gene: 8. CDR3 length: 17 residues. CDR3 bases: TGTGCCAGCAGCCGTCCCGGGACAGGCACTGGGGCCAACGTCCTGACTTTC. Encoded protein: CASSRPGTGTGANVLTF.

The chain recombines TRBV20-1 with TRBJ2-3; tentatively, D is TRBD2 (6 bases). Germline V gene data show CDR1 as DFQATT and CDR2 as SNEGSKA (reference sequence). CDR3 length equals 12 residues. V shed 3 bases and J shed 6 bases, with 10 bases lying between them. The DNA for the CDR3 is TGCAGTGCTAGTGTACGGGGGGATACGCAGTATTTT. Translating gives CSASVRGDTQYF.

The V call is TRBV28, the J call TRBJ2-5; TRBD1 matches at 8 bases. The V gene end was trimmed by 4 bases and the J gene end by 4 bases; junction bases not matched to a gene: 5. Germline V CDR1 and CDR2: MDHEN, SYDVKM. This CDR3 region has 14 residues. CDR3 in amino acids: CASSSTGAGETQYF. CDR3 bases: TGTGCCAGCAGTTCGACAGGGGCGGGAGAGACCCAGTACTTC. The entire variable domain, with the rest obtained from reference TRBV28 and TRBJ2-5, is as follows: DVKVTQSSRYLVKRTGEKVFLECVQDMDHENMFWYRQDPGLGLRLIYFSYDVKMKEKGDIPEGYSVSREKKERFSLILESASTNQTSMYLCASSSTGAGETQYFGPGTRLLVL.

The chain recombines TRBV7-9 with TRBJ2-1, with D hard to call. Germline V gives CDR1 SEHNR, CDR2 FQNEAQ (reference sequence). CDR3 size: 14 residues. V gave up 3 bases and J gave up 3 bases, with 9 bases separating them. CDR3 bases: TGTGCCAGCAGCTTTAGCTTTTTCTACAATGAGCAGTTCTTC. Translated, it gives CASSFSFFYNEQFF. Looking up the rest from reference TRBV7-9 and TRBJ2-1 gives the full variable domain: DTGVSQNPRHKITKRGQNVTFRCDPISEHNRLYWYRQTLGQGPEFLTYFQNEAQLEKSRLLSDRFSAERPKGSFSTLEIQRTEQGDSAMYLCASSFSFFYNEQFFGPGTRLTVL.

The chain carries TRBV5-6 and TRBJ2-4, with D possibly being TRBD2 (6 bases). The CDR3 totals 15 residues. Germline V gene lookup returns CDR1 SGHDT and CDR2 YYEEEE. Trimming shortened V by 3 bases and J by 8 bases, and 18 bases separated the two germline ends. The CDR3 is CASSSLSRDRYIQYF. Here the CDR3 DNA reads TGTGCCAGCAGCTCTCTCTCGCGGGATCGGTACATTCAGTACTTC.

V is TRBV6-2 or TRBV6-3 and J is TRBJ2-1; maybe TRBD2 (7 bases). Germline CDR1 is MNHEY and CDR2 is SVGEGT. The CDR3 consists of 15 residues. V gave up 6 bases and J gave up 4 bases, with 16 bases separating them. The CDR3 sequence is CASSPGEGSYNEQFF. In DNA, the CDR3 is TGTGCCAGCAGCCCAGGGGAGGGCAGTTACAATGAGCAGTTCTTC.

The gene calls are TRBV28 and TRBJ2-2; possibly TRBD2 for D (5 bases). There are 15 residues in the CDR3. CDR1 is MDHEN, CDR2 SYDVKM, per germline. Trimming stripped 1 base from V and 2 bases from J, with 8 bases between. CDR3 amino acids: CASSLLRTNTGELFF. In DNA, the CDR3 is TGTGCCAGCAGTTTATTGCGGACTAACACCGGGGAGCTGTTTTTT.

The rearrangement links TRBV18 to TRBJ2-7; possibly TRBD2 for D (5 bases). The germline gives CDR1 KGHSH, CDR2 LQKENI. Trimming cost V 3 bases and J 3 bases, with 12 bases left between them. CDR3 length equals 14 residues. CDR3: CASSPGLLGYEQYF. CDR3 DNA sequence: TGTGCCAGCTCACCTGGACTTCTGGGCTACGAGCAGTACTTC.

The rearrangement links TRBV5-5 to TRBJ1-1; no definite D call. The CDR3 runs 16 residues. Germline CDR1 SGHKS, CDR2 YYEKEE (reference sequence). The V and J ends lost 2 bases and 4 bases respectively, with 18 bases between them. The CDR3 DNA is TGTGCCAGCAGCTTCCATGGTGGAGGGTCGGGCACTGAAGCTTTCTTT. Protein sequence: CASSFHGGGSGTEAFF. Together with reference TRBV5-5 and TRBJ1-1, the CDR3 gives the full variable domain: DAGVTQSPTHLIKTRGQQVTLRCSPISGHKSVSWYQQVLGQGPQFIFQYYEKEERGRGNFPDRFSARQFPNYSSELNVNALLLGDSALYLCASSFHGGGSGTEAFFGQGTRLTVV.